The 28 T cell receptor beta chains in this list originate from one sample, sequenced in a study of cytomegalovirus exposure and HLA in healthy donors. PCR employed 60 Vbeta and 13 Jbeta primers. Some clones are missing from TCRdb's copy, which holds only in-frame ones; the method was immunoSEQ multiplex PCR. The data show over 150,000 clones, with 65% to 85% seen just once and approximately 2.4% held by the top ten. The sequencing sample was made of PBMCs. These receptors were taken from a male donor in good health and CMV-seronegative.

CDR3 amino acids: CASSWGGVEQYF. The DNA of the CDR3 is TGTGCCAGCAGCTGGGGGGGTGTCGAGCAGTACTTC. The V gene is TRBV11-2, the J gene TRBJ2-7, with 7 bases identical to TRBD2. Trimming at V came to 4 bases and at J to 6 bases, leaving 3 bases not matched to a gene. CDR1 and CDR2 (germline): SGHAT, FQNNGV. The CDR3 totals 12 residues. The full variable domain, with the rest looked up from reference TRBV11-2 and TRBJ2-7, is EAGVAQSPRYKIIEKRQSVAFWCNPISGHATLYWYQQILGQGPKLLIQFQNNGVVDDSQLPKDRFSAERLKGVDSTLKIQPAKLEDSAVYLCASSWGGVEQYFGPGTRLTVT.

The chain carries TRBV19 and TRBJ2-7, with 10 positions matching TRBD2. The V and J ends lost 1 base and 3 bases, in that order; junction bases with no gene match: 6. The germline V gene has CDR1 LNHDA and CDR2 SQIVND (reference sequence). This CDR3 contains 16 residues. Written as DNA, the CDR3 is TGTGCCAGTAGTATAGCGTGGACTAGCGGCATCTACGAGCAGTACTTC. Translation gives CASSIAWTSGIYEQYF. Looking up the rest from reference TRBV19 and TRBJ2-7 gives the full variable domain: DGGITQSPKYLFRKEGQNVTLSCEQNLNHDAMYWYRQDPGQGLRLIYYSQIVNDFQKGDIAEGYSVSREKKESFPLTVTSAQKNPTAFYLCASSIAWTSGIYEQYFGPGTRLTVT.

This clone was seen a handful of times. The chain recombines TRBV9 with TRBJ1-4; perhaps TRBD1 as D (6 bases). Looked up from germline, CDR1 is SGDLS and CDR2 is YYNGEE. CDR3 size: 14 residues. Trimming took off 0 bases at V and 11 bases at J, with 14 bases between the two ends. CDR3 DNA: TGTGCCAGCAGCGTAGACAACAGGGCAATGAAACTGTTTTTT. Protein product: CASSVDNRAMKLFF. Complete variable domain (other parts from reference TRBV9 and TRBJ1-4): DSGVTQTPKHLITATGQRVTLRCSPRSGDLSVYWYQQSLDQGLQFLIQYYNGEERAKGNILERFSAQQFPDLHSELNLSSLELGDSALYFCASSVDNRAMKLFFGSGTQLSVL.

This clone was picked up one time. The genes are TRBV5-1 and TRBJ2-1, with 9 positions matching TRBD2. CDR1 and CDR2 from the germline V gene are SGHRS and YFSETQ. The trim removed 1 base at V and 9 bases at J, leaving 8 bases unmatched. This CDR3 region has 15 residues. The CDR3 loop reads CASSLSAGGLTEQFF. The CDR3 DNA sequence: TGCGCCAGCAGCTTGTCAGCGGGGGGCCTGACTGAGCAGTTCTTC.

This rearrangement joins TRBV9 to TRBJ2-5; TRBD2 aligns across 8 bases. Germline-derived CDR1 and CDR2 are SGDLS and YYNGEE. V dropped 5 bases and J dropped 9; count of bases not matched to a gene: 15. This CDR3 contains 15 residues. The CDR3 bases are TGTGCCAGCAGTATTAGCGGGGTGCCGGAGGGGGCCCAGTACTTC. Protein sequence: CASSISGVPEGAQYF.

J is TRBJ2-7 and V is TRBV9; 8 nucleotides agree with TRBD1. In germline, CDR1 is SGDLS, CDR2 YYNGEE. The V and J ends lost 4 bases and 0 bases, in that order; junction bases with no gene match: 3. The CDR3 is made up of 14 amino acids. CDR3: CASSMGQVSYEQYF. DNA for the CDR3: TGTGCCAGCAGCATGGGACAGGTCTCCTACGAGCAGTACTTC.

The V and J genes are TRBV5-1 and TRBJ2-7; a weak D match, TRBD1 (6 bases). CDR3 length: 14 amino acids. Germline CDR1 and CDR2: SGHRS and YFSETQ. V was cut by 2 bases and J by 3 bases, with 12 bases left in between. The DNA of the CDR3 is TGCGCCAGCAGCTTAAATGCACAGGGCTACGAGCAGTACTTC. This encodes CASSLNAQGYEQYF.

The V and J genes are TRBV9 and TRBJ1-2; D unresolved. The CDR3 loop spans 13 amino acids. The V end was cut by 0 bases, the J end by 8 bases, with 11 bases between. The germline CDR1 and CDR2 sequences are SGDLS and YYNGEE. Here the CDR3 reads CASSVEGGRGYTF. In nucleotides, the CDR3 is TGTGCCAGCAGCGTAGAAGGCGGGCGCGGCTACACCTTC.

The rearrangement uses TRBV7-3 and TRBJ1-1, with D perhaps matching TRBD1 (6 bases). The CDR3 has 18 amino acids. V lost 4 bases to trimming and J lost 2 bases, with 23 bases between them. Germline V gene lookup returns CDR1 SGHTA and CDR2 FQGTGA. CDR3 coding DNA: TGTGCCAGCAGCTCAATAATGGCCTACAGGGTAGGAAACACTGAAGCTTTCTTT. This translates into CASSSIMAYRVGNTEAFF.

This clone was observed a single time. This chain connects TRBV28 to TRBJ1-1; 9 positions agree with TRBD1. The CDR3 totals 15 residues. Germline values: CDR1 MDHEN, CDR2 SYDVKM. Unmatched junction bases numbered 3, after V lost 3 bases and J lost 1 base. The CDR3 nucleotides read TGTGCCAGCAGTTTTGGGACAGGGAAGAACACTGAAGCTTTCTTT. It codes for CASSFGTGKNTEAFF.

The chain uses TRBV5-1 and TRBJ2-7, with TRBD2 matching 7 bases. V lost 4 bases, J lost 5 bases, and 3 bases stayed unmatched. The CDR3 is 12 amino acids. Germline V gene lookup returns CDR1 SGHRS and CDR2 YFSETQ. In DNA, the CDR3 is TGCGCCAGCAGCATTGCGGGGGACGAGCAGTACTTC. Its translation is CASSIAGDEQYF.

This clone was detected a few times. The chain couples TRBV4-3 to TRBJ1-1; D not certain. V gave up 1 base and J gave up 1 base, with 7 bases separating them. The CDR3 spans 14 residues. The germline V gene has CDR1 LGHNA and CDR2 YSLEER. The CDR3 sequence: CASSQGYGNTEAFF. CDR3 coding DNA: TGCGCCAGCAGCCAAGGGTACGGGAACACTGAAGCTTTCTTT.

The V gene is TRBV28, the J gene TRBJ2-2; D is possibly TRBD2 (5 bases). This CDR3 spans 15 amino acids. The germline V gene has CDR1 MDHEN and CDR2 SYDVKM. The germline V and J ends were trimmed by 4 bases and 4 bases, with 13 bases remaining between them. For the CDR3, the DNA is TGTGCCAGCAGTTCCCCGAGACGGGGCACCGGGGAGCTGTTTTTT. This codes for CASSSPRRGTGELFF.

This clone was detected a few times. V is TRBV15 and J is TRBJ1-1, with D perhaps TRBD1 (6 bases). The V end lost 1 base, the J end lost 8 bases, and 11 bases lay between the germline ends. CDR1 is LNHNV, CDR2 YYDKDF, per germline (reference sequence). This CDR3 contains 13 residues. This CDR3 reads CATSRATGTEAFF. CDR3 coding DNA: TGTGCCACCAGCAGAGCTACCGGGACAGAAGCTTTCTTT.

The chain couples TRBV15 to TRBJ2-1; 10 bases line up with TRBD2. Germline V lookup: CDR1 LNHNV, CDR2 YYDKDF (reference sequence). The CDR3 has 16 amino acids. J gave up 9 bases and V 5 bases, and 13 bases lay outside the gene matches. The DNA of the CDR3 is TGTGCCACCAGCGGGGCGGGTAGCGGGAGGAAAGGTGAGCAGTTCTTC. It translates to CATSGAGSGRKGEQFF.

This rearrangement joins TRBV5-1 to TRBJ1-1, with 10 bases matching TRBD1. Per the germline V gene, CDR1 is SGHRS and CDR2 is YFSETQ. The CDR3 consists of 17 residues. Losses at the gene ends were 0 bases for V and 7 bases for J; bases not matched to a gene: 12. The CDR3 is CASSLGQGADSACEAFF. The DNA of the CDR3 is TGCGCCAGCAGCTTGGGACAGGGGGCCGACTCCGCCTGTGAAGCTTTCTTT.

The genes are TRBV15 and TRBJ2-7; D perhaps matches TRBD1 (6 bases). The CDR3 loop spans 17 amino acids. Germline loops: CDR1 LNHNV, CDR2 YYDKDF (reference sequence). Trimming removed 1 base at V and 0 bases at J, with 16 bases between. This CDR3 reads CATSRVLGAGDSYEQYF. Written as DNA, the CDR3 is TGTGCCACCAGCAGAGTATTGGGGGCAGGGGACTCCTACGAGCAGTACTTC.

The V gene is TRBV4-3, the J gene TRBJ2-7; 7 bases line up with TRBD2. The CDR3 spans 16 residues. The V gene end was trimmed by 0 bases and the J gene end by 3 bases; junction bases not matched to a gene: 8. Germline V gene lookup returns CDR1 LGHNA and CDR2 YSLEER. DNA for the CDR3: TGCGCCAGCAGCCAAGATGGCGGGAGTAGGGTCTACGAGCAGTACTTC. It yields the protein CASSQDGGSRVYEQYF.

This clone occurred a few times. The genes are TRBV5-6 and TRBJ2-2, with D perhaps matching TRBD2 (6 bases). The germline CDR1 and CDR2 sequences are SGHDT and YYEEEE. The length of the CDR3 is 13 residues. Trimming took off 1 base at V and 6 bases at J, with 7 bases between the two ends. The CDR3 DNA follows: TGTGCCAGCAGCTTGTGGGGGGCCGGGGAGCTGTTTTTT. Translated: CASSLWGAGELFF. Supplemented by reference TRBV5-6 and TRBJ2-2, the full variable domain reads DAGVTQSPTHLIKTRGQQVTLRCSPKSGHDTVSWYQQALGQGPQFIFQYYEEEERQRGNFPDRFSGHQFPNYSSELNVNALLLGDSALYLCASSLWGAGELFFGEGSRLTVL.

The chain recombines TRBV19 with TRBJ2-3, with D perhaps TRBD1 (5 bases). The CDR3 runs to 13 residues. The germline V gene has CDR1 LNHDA and CDR2 SQIVND (reference sequence). V lost 5 bases and J lost 2, with 8 bases in between. The CDR3 DNA reads TGTGCCAGTAGTCGACAGATCACAGATACGCAGTATTTT. This sequence encodes CASSRQITDTQYF.

This clone was detected a few times. The rearrangement joins TRBV6-1 to TRBJ1-5; 7 bases agree with TRBD1. Germline CDR1 and CDR2: MNHNS and SASEGT. The ends lost 6 bases at V and 4 bases at J; junction bases unmatched: 9. The CDR3 runs 15 residues. The CDR3 region has the DNA TGTGCCAGCAGGATACAGGGGTTCGTGAATCAGCCCCAGCATTTT. Protein sequence: CASRIQGFVNQPQHF.

This chain links TRBV21-1 with TRBJ1-2. TRBV21-1 is designated a pseudogene. The CDR3 runs to 16 residues. The CDR3 spells CASSKYKGPGWNGYTF. Written as DNA, the CDR3 is TGTGCCAGCAGCAAATACAAAGGTCCGGGGTGGAATGGCTACACCTTC.

The chain has TRBV13 and TRBJ2-1; 7 bases are shared with TRBD1. The CDR3 is made up of 15 amino acids. With V trimmed by 0 bases and J by 2 bases, 1 base remained unmatched. The germline V gene encodes CDR1 PRHDT and CDR2 FYEKMQ (reference sequence). The CDR3 loop reads CASSLGRGTYNEQFF. CDR3 coding DNA: TGTGCCAGCAGCTTAGGCAGGGGGACCTACAATGAGCAGTTCTTC.

The genes are TRBV9 and TRBJ2-3; 11 bases match TRBD2. The CDR3 has 18 amino acids. Germline V gene sequence: CDR1 SGDLS, CDR2 YYNGEE. The trim removed 0 bases at V and 4 bases at J, leaving 10 bases unmatched. CDR3 protein: CASSVAPFSGRGPDTQYF. The CDR3 bases are TGTGCCAGCAGCGTAGCCCCCTTTAGCGGGAGGGGCCCAGATACGCAGTATTTT.

This chain uses TRBV5-1 with TRBJ1-3; no reliable D call. From germline, CDR1 is SGHRS and CDR2 YFSETQ. This CDR3 region has 16 residues. V lost 0 bases and J 0 bases, leaving 10 bases between the germline ends. CDR3 nucleotides: TGCGCCAGCAGCTTGGGAGGCGGCGGCTCTGGAAACACCATATATTTT. Protein product: CASSLGGGGSGNTIYF.

This chain links TRBV4-3 with TRBJ2-1; D not resolved. Trimming took 0 bases from V and 0 from J, leaving 9 bases between them. Germline CDR1 is LGHNA and CDR2 is YSLEER. The CDR3 spans 16 residues. CDR3 sequence (DNA): TGCGCCAGCAGCCAAGATACTCCAGGCTCCTACAATGAGCAGTTCTTC. Translation: CASSQDTPGSYNEQFF.

The chain uses TRBV19 and TRBJ1-5, with TRBD1 matching over 9 bases. This CDR3 is built from 16 residues. The trim removed 7 bases at V and 2 bases at J, leaving 9 bases unmatched. Germline V lookup: CDR1 LNHDA, CDR2 SQIVND (reference sequence). As DNA, the CDR3 is TGTGCCAGTATCTCCCTTAGGACAGGGGGCAATCAGCCCCAGCATTTT. This sequence encodes CASISLRTGGNQPQHF.

CDR3 loop: CAWNYGTSGGYEQYF. The CDR3 nucleotides are TGTGCCTGGAACTACGGGACTAGCGGGGGCTACGAGCAGTACTTC. The chain recombines TRBV30 with TRBJ2-5; 14 nucleotides align to TRBD2. The DNA matches TRBJ2-7 better at its end, which makes the J call doubtful. CDR1 and CDR2 from the germline V gene are GTSNPN and SVGIG (reference sequence). This CDR3 spans 15 amino acids.